Following are 28 T cell receptor beta chains from one sample sequenced in a study of blood T cell repertoires in COVID-19. Sequencing used immunoSEQ multiplex PCR; TCRdb keeps in-frame clones, though not all of them. Of fewer than 200,000 clones listed, under 90% are singletons. Sequences were obtained from peripheral blood. The origin of the receptors is a human donor in a cohort sampled during active COVID-19.

The J gene is TRBJ2-1, the V gene TRBV11-3, with 8 nucleotides matching TRBD2. The trim removed 6 bases at V and 9 bases at J, leaving 7 bases unmatched. Looked up from germline, CDR1 is SGHNT and CDR2 is YENEEA. The CDR3 totals 13 residues. The CDR3 sequence is CASRRGADSEQFF. The CDR3 coding sequence is TGTGCCAGCAGGCGGGGGGCCGACAGTGAGCAGTTCTTC.

The CDR3 spells CASSTGQGYGGYTF. The CDR3 DNA follows: TGCGCCAGCAGCACCGGACAGGGTTACGGTGGCTACACCTTC. The chain uses TRBV5-1 and TRBJ1-2, with TRBD1 matching over 8 bases. The length of the CDR3 is 14 residues. CDR1 SGHRS and CDR2 YFSETQ come from the germline V gene. The ends lost 4 bases at V and 7 bases at J; junction bases unmatched: 9.

This chain links TRBV5-4 with TRBJ2-3; D may be TRBD2 (7 bases). Germline V gene sequence: CDR1 SGHNT, CDR2 YYREEE (reference sequence). Trimming removed 0 bases at V and 5 bases at J, with 13 bases between. The CDR3 runs 15 residues. CDR3 amino acids: CASSLGGGLEDTQYF. The DNA of the CDR3 is TGTGCCAGCAGCTTGGGGGGGGGCCTAGAAGATACGCAGTATTTT.

The rearrangement joins TRBV11-2 to TRBJ2-5, with TRBD2 matching 8 bases. The V segment lost 4 bases and the J segment 7 bases; nucleotides outside the gene matches: 8. Germline CDR1 and CDR2: SGHAT and FQNNGV. The CDR3 extends over 14 amino acids. This CDR3 is CASSSGGRGVTQYF. The CDR3 DNA reads TGTGCCAGCAGCTCCGGAGGGCGGGGGGTGACCCAGTACTTC.

This clone was picked up one time. This chain links TRBV27 with TRBJ2-3; 10 nucleotides align to TRBD2. In germline, CDR1 is MNHEY, CDR2 SMNVEV (reference sequence). The CDR3 has 17 amino acids. V shed 3 bases and J 1 base; nucleotides not matched to a gene: 7. The DNA for the CDR3 is TGTGCCAGCAGTTTCCTAATTAGCGGGGGGCGCACAGATACGCAGTATTTT. It encodes CASSFLISGGRTDTQYF.

This clone was seen a single time. The chain combines TRBV10-3 with TRBJ2-1, with D unresolved. V was trimmed by 4 bases and J by 4 bases, leaving 11 bases between them. Germline V CDR1 and CDR2: ENHRY, SYGVKD. CDR3 length: 14 residues. The CDR3 bases are TGTGCCATCAGTGTAAGTCCTCAGTACAATGAGCAGTTCTTC. Residues: CAISVSPQYNEQFF.

By sample fraction, this clone is medium-sized (0.01 to 0.1%). The chain carries TRBV15 and TRBJ2-5, with D tentatively TRBD2 (6 bases). V was clipped by 3 bases and J by 5 bases, with 13 bases between them. The CDR3 has 14 amino acids. Germline lookup yields CDR1 LNHNV and CDR2 YYDKDF (reference sequence). CDR3 region: CATSRDYSGETQYF. As DNA, the CDR3 is TGTGCCACCAGCAGGGACTACTCCGGGGAGACCCAGTACTTC.

The chain recombines TRBV29-1 with TRBJ1-2, with 9 bases that match TRBD1. There are 10 residues in the CDR3. Germline V gene sequence: CDR1 SQVTM, CDR2 ANQGSEA. V lost 6 bases to trimming and J lost 7 bases; unmatched junction nucleotides: 0. The CDR3 reads CSVGQGGYTF. DNA of the CDR3: TGCAGCGTGGGACAGGGTGGCTACACCTTC.

The chain joins TRBV2 to TRBJ1-3; the D is unclear. V was cut by 2 bases and J by 0 bases, with 11 bases left in between. CDR1 is SNHLY, CDR2 FYNNEI, per germline. The CDR3 has 16 amino acids. The CDR3 loop reads CASSESGWSSGNTIYF. Here the CDR3 DNA reads TGTGCCAGCAGTGAATCAGGCTGGTCCTCTGGAAACACCATATATTTT.

The chain carries TRBV11-2 and TRBJ2-7, with 7 bases matching TRBD1. CDR3 length: 15 residues. Germline values: CDR1 SGHAT, CDR2 FQNNGV. J gave up 2 bases and V 5 bases, and 9 bases lay outside the gene matches. The CDR3 protein is CASSMPPGTAYEQYF. CDR3 sequence (DNA): TGTGCCAGCAGCATGCCCCCCGGGACAGCCTACGAGCAGTACTTC.

The chain couples TRBV6-5 to TRBJ1-6; D is undetermined. Germline V gene sequence: CDR1 MNHEY, CDR2 SVGAGI. CDR3 length: 11 amino acids. Trimming took 4 bases from V and 9 from J, leaving 4 bases between them. The CDR3 coding sequence is TGTGCCAGCAGTTCGGGTTCACCCCTCCACTTT. It is translated as CASSSGSPLHF.

This chain connects TRBV18 to TRBJ1-1, with unresolved D. Germline V gene sequence: CDR1 KGHSH, CDR2 LQKENI. CDR3 size: 15 residues. Trimming left V 0 bases short and J 2 bases short, with 10 bases between. CDR3 protein: CASSPPVGDNTEAFF. The CDR3 region has the DNA TGTGCCAGCTCACCACCGGTGGGCGATAACACTGAAGCTTTCTTT.

This clone was seen only a few times. V gene TRBV6-5 combines with J gene TRBJ1-1, with 7 bases matching TRBD1. The CDR3 spans 14 residues. After removal of 6 bases from V and 1 base from J, the junction contained 5 bases not matched to a gene. Germline V lookup: CDR1 MNHEY, CDR2 SVGAGI. CDR3 protein: CASRVGQKNTEAFF. CDR3 DNA sequence: TGTGCCAGCAGAGTGGGACAGAAGAACACTGAAGCTTTCTTT.

The chain uses TRBV19 and TRBJ2-1; 9 bases are a match to TRBD1. The CDR3 covers 14 residues. J was trimmed by 1 base and V by 6 bases; bases with no gene match: 1. Germline values: CDR1 LNHDA, CDR2 SQIVND (reference sequence). Here the CDR3 DNA reads TGTGCCAGTAGAGGACAGGGGTCCTACAATGAGCAGTTCTTC. Protein: CASRGQGSYNEQFF.

The chain couples TRBV5-4 to TRBJ1-2, with a weak D call TRBD1 (5 bases). The CDR3 consists of 15 residues. The V end lost 1 base, the J end lost 5 bases, and 15 bases lay between the germline ends. Germline CDR1 SGHNT, CDR2 YYREEE (reference sequence). The CDR3 loop reads CASSLPGSDQYGYTF. CDR3 bases: TGTGCCAGCAGCTTGCCAGGGTCCGATCAGTATGGCTACACCTTC.

The table lists this clone with a few counts. The chain has TRBV5-1 and TRBJ2-7; D is undetermined. The germline V gene encodes CDR1 SGHRS and CDR2 YFSETQ. Trimming took 4 bases from V and 4 from J, leaving 9 bases between them. The CDR3 spans 12 residues. The CDR3 DNA is TGCGCCAGCAGCGCCGCAGGATACGAGCAGTACTTC. This translates into CASSAAGYEQYF. Based on the CDR3 plus reference TRBV5-1 and TRBJ2-7, the full variable domain is KAGVTQTPRYLIKTRGQQVTLSCSPISGHRSVSWYQQTPGQGLQFLFEYFSETQRNKGNFPGRFSGRQFSNSRSEMNVSTLELGDSALYLCASSAAGYEQYFGPGTRLTVT.

This chain uses TRBV4-2 with TRBJ2-5; 8 bases match TRBD2. The CDR3 runs to 16 residues. V trimming: 0 bases; J trimming: 4 bases; junction bases outside the gene matches: 7. Germline V gene sequence: CDR1 LGHNA, CDR2 YNFKEQ. Here the CDR3 DNA reads TGTGCCAGCAGCCAAGATTCTGCGGGGGGCCGAGAGACCCAGTACTTC. It codes for CASSQDSAGGRETQYF.

V usage is TRBV6-2 or TRBV6-3 and J usage is TRBJ1-1; 8 bases map to TRBD1. This CDR3 comprises 15 residues. Germline CDR1 is MNHEY and CDR2 is SVGEGT. V shed 6 bases and J 7 bases; nucleotides not matched to a gene: 13. CDR3 in amino acids: CASSLPPDRVGEAFF. The DNA for the CDR3 is TGTGCCAGCAGCCTTCCCCCGGACAGGGTGGGTGAAGCTTTCTTT.

This clone was seen only a few times. The chain joins TRBV5-4 to TRBJ1-1; D uncertain. Germline V gene sequence: CDR1 SGHNT, CDR2 YYREEE (reference sequence). The CDR3 is 15 residues long. V lost 4 bases to trimming and J lost 0 bases, with 13 bases between them. DNA of the CDR3: TGTGCCAGCAGCGCCCCACCTTCTATGAACACTGAAGCTTTCTTT. It specifies CASSAPPSMNTEAFF.

This clone was counted between two and nine times. The gene calls are TRBV3-1 (or the pseudogene TRBV3-2) and TRBJ2-5; D remains ambiguous. This CDR3 comprises 14 residues. With 1 base removed from V and 2 bases from J, the gap between germline ends came to 8 bases. Germline loops: CDR1 LGHDT, CDR2 YNNKEL (reference sequence). The CDR3 protein is CASSQGVFQETQYF. As DNA, the CDR3 is TGTGCCAGCAGCCAAGGAGTCTTTCAAGAGACCCAGTACTTC.

The CDR3 nucleotides read TGTGCCAGCAGCCCAGGGGGCCCACGGGTAGCTGAAGCTTTCTTT. It translates to CASSPGGPRVAEAFF. The rearrangement links TRBV7-3 to TRBJ1-1; 8 bases align to TRBD1. Germline CDR1 reads SGHTA; CDR2 reads FQGTGA. There are 15 residues in the CDR3. The ends lost 5 bases at V and 6 bases at J; junction bases unmatched: 11.

The chain joins TRBV4-1 to TRBJ2-1; 12 bases match TRBD2. Germline V gives CDR1 MGHRA, CDR2 YSYEKL. The CDR3 consists of 15 residues. J lost 8 bases, V lost 2 bases, and 4 bases had no gene match. This CDR3 is CASSQLLAGGDEQFF. DNA for the CDR3: TGCGCCAGCAGCCAACTACTAGCGGGGGGTGATGAGCAGTTCTTC.

The chain has TRBV5-1 and TRBJ1-1; D ambiguous. Germline V gene data show CDR1 as SGHRS and CDR2 as YFSETQ. V lost 1 base and J lost 5, with 9 bases in between. The length of the CDR3 is 13 residues. The CDR3 sequence: CASSLSPSTEAFF. In DNA, the CDR3 is TGCGCCAGCAGCTTGTCTCCGAGTACTGAAGCTTTCTTT.

This clone was detected a few times. The chain is built from TRBV27 and TRBJ2-7, with TRBD1 matching over 9 bases. CDR1 is MNHEY, CDR2 SMNVEV, per germline (reference sequence). This CDR3 region has 12 residues. The V and J ends lost 7 bases and 6 bases, in that order; junction bases with no gene match: 4. The CDR3 nucleotides read TGTGCCAGCATCGGACAGGGGAGCGAGCAGTACTTC. As protein: CASIGQGSEQYF.

The chain joins TRBV9 to TRBJ2-4; 7 bases agree with TRBD1. Germline V gene sequence: CDR1 SGDLS, CDR2 YYNGEE. The CDR3 covers 16 residues. Trimming at V came to 4 bases and at J to 9 bases, leaving 16 bases not matched to a gene. The CDR3 nucleotides read TGTGCCAGCAGCCCTGGTCGAGCAGGGGGATTTAGCATTCAGTACTTC. This gives the protein CASSPGRAGGFSIQYF.

The J gene is TRBJ2-1, the V gene TRBV12-3 or TRBV12-4; 7 positions agree with TRBD1. The length of the CDR3 is 11 residues. V lost 10 bases to trimming and J lost 7 bases; unmatched junction nucleotides: 4. The CDR3 here is CAINRGNEQFF. The CDR3 DNA sequence: TGTGCCATCAACAGGGGAAATGAGCAGTTCTTC.

V is TRBV4-2 and J is TRBJ2-7; TRBD2 matches at 11 bases. CDR3 length: 15 amino acids. Germline CDR1 and CDR2: LGHNA and YNFKEQ. The junction had 2 bases not matched to a gene; V was cut back by 1 base and J by 3 bases. CDR3 sequence: CASSQGTSGGYEQYF. The CDR3 coding sequence is TGTGCCAGCAGCCAAGGAACTAGCGGGGGCTACGAGCAGTACTTC.

CDR3 residues: CASSQIVAGEADTQYF. The CDR3, as DNA: TGTGCCAGCAGCCAAATCGTGGCGGGGGAAGCAGATACGCAGTATTTT. The genes are TRBV3-1 (or the pseudogene TRBV3-2) and TRBJ2-3; 7 positions match TRBD2. The CDR3 contains 16 residues. Germline CDR1 LGHDT, CDR2 YNNKEL (reference sequence). V shed 2 bases, J shed 4 bases, and the junction held 9 bases outside the gene matches.